This T cell receptor (beta chain) is from a study of control samples from healthy donors and cancer patients. Measured with immunoSEQ multiplex PCR; TCRdb has only the in-frame clones, and not every one. This sample carries over 150,000 clones, about 91% of them seen once, and the ten largest clones take just over 2%. This CDR3 region has 16 residues. Germline V gene data show CDR1 as SQVTM and CDR2 as ANQGSEA. J lost 4 bases, V lost 1 base, and 9 bases had no gene match. Sequenced sample: blood. This TCR was sampled from a middle-aged woman in good health. J is TRBJ2-5 and V is TRBV29-1; 10 bases are a match to TRBD2. This chain's CDR3 is CSVEVLAGGVRETQYF. The CDR3 DNA follows: TGCAGCGTTGAAGTTTTAGCGGGGGGCGTGAGAGAGACCCAGTACTTC.